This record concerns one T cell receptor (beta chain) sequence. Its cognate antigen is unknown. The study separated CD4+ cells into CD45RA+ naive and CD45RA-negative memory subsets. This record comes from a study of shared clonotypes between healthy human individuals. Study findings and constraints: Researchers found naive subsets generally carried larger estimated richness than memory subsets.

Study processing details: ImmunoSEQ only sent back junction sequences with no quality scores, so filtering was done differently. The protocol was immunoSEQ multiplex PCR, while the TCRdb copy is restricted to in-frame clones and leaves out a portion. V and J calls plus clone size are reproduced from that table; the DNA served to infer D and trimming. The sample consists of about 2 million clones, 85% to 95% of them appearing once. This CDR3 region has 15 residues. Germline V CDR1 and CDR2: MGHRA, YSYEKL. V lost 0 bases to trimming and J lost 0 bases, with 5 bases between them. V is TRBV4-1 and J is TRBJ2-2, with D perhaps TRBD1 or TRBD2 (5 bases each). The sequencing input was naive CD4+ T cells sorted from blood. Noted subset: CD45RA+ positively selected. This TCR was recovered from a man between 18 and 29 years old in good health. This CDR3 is CASSQEGPNTGELFF. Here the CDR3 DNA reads TGCGCCAGCAGCCAAGAGGGACCGAACACCGGGGAGCTGTTTTTT.